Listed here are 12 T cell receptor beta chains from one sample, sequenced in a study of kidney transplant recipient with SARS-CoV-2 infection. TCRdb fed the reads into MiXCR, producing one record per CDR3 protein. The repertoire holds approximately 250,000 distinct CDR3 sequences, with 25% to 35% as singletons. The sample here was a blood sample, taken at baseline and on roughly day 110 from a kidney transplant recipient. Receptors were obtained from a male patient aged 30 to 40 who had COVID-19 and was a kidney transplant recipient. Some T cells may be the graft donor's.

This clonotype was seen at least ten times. The CDR3 nucleotides read TGTGCCAGCAGCTTGTTAACTAGCGGGAGGTACAATGAGCAGTTCTTC. Amino acids: CASSLLTSGRYNEQFF. The chain combines TRBV11-1 with TRBJ2-1; 12 bases fit TRBD2. The germline CDR1 and CDR2 sequences are SGHAT and FQDESV (reference sequence). Trimming removed 3 bases from V and 4 bases from J; junction bases left unmatched: 4. The CDR3 totals 16 residues. The full variable domain, rest sourced from reference TRBV11-1 and TRBJ2-1, is EAEVAQSPRYKITEKSQAVAFWCDPISGHATLYWYRQILGQGPELLVQFQDESVVDDSQLPKDRFSAERLKGVDSTLKIQPAELGDSAMYLCASSLLTSGRYNEQFFGPGTRLTVL.

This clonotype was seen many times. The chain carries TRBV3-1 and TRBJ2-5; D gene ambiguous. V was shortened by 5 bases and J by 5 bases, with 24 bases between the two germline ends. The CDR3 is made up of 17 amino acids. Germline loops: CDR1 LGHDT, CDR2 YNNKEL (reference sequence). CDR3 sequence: CASSKYDPISFSETQYF. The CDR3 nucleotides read TGTGCCAGCAGCAAGTACGATCCCATTTCTTTCTCTGAGACCCAGTACTTC.

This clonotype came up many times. The CDR3: CAISDRGTGELFF. In DNA, the CDR3 is TGTGCCATCAGTGACAGGGGAACCGGGGAGCTGTTTTTT. The chain links TRBV10-3 to TRBJ2-2; tentative D call: TRBD1 (6 bases). The CDR3 spans 13 residues. Trimming took off 3 bases at V and 5 bases at J, with 7 bases between the two ends. CDR1 and CDR2 from the germline V gene are ENHRY and SYGVKD.

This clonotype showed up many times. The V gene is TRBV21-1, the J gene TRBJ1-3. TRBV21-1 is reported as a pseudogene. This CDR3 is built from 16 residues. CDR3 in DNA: TGTGCCAGCAGCTCTCAAGGGTCCTTGTCTGGAAACACCATATATTTT. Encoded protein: CASSSQGSLSGNTIYF.

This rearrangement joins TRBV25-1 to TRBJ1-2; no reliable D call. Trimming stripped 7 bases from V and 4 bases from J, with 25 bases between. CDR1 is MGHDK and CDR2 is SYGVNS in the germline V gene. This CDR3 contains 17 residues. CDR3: CASNRSRELGKTYGYTF. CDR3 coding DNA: TGTGCCAGCAATCGGTCGCGAGAACTGGGAAAGACCTATGGCTACACCTTC.

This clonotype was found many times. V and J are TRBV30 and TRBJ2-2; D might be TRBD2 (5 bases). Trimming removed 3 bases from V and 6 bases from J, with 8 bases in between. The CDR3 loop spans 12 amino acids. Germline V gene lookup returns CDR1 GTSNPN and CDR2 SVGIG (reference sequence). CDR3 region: CAWRASPGELFF. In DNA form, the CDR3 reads TGTGCCTGGAGAGCTAGCCCCGGGGAGCTGTTTTTT.

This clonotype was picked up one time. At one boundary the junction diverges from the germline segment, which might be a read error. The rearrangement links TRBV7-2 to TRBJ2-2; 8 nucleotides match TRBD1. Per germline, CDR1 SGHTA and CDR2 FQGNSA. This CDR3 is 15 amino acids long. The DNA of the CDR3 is TGTGCCAGCGGCTTTAGGACAGGGTGGCCCGGGGAGCTGTTTTTT. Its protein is CASGFRTGWPGELFF.

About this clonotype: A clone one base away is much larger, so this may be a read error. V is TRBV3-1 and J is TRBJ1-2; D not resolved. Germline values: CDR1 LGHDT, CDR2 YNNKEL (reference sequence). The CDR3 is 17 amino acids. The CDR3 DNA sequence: TGTGCCAGCAGCTACGAACTCACCCTTCGAAAGACCTATGGCTACGCCTTC. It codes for CASSYELTLRKTYGYAF.

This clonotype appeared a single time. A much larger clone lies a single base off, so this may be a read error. Here the CDR3 DNA reads TGTGCCACCAGCAGAGATGTAACTAGCGGGGAGACCCAGTACTTC. Protein product: CATSRDVTSGETQYF. J is TRBJ2-5 and V is TRBV15; 9 bases map to TRBD2. V gave up 0 bases and J gave up 5 bases; unmatched junction bases: 4. Germline V gene lookup returns CDR1 LNHNV and CDR2 YYDKDF (reference sequence). The CDR3 loop spans 15 amino acids.

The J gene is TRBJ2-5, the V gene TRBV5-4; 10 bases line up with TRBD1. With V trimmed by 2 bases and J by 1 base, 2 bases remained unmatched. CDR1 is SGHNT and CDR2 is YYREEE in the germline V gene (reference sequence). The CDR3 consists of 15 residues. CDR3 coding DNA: TGTGCCAGCAGCTTCGACAGGGGGCTCCAAGAGACCCAGTACTTC. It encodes CASSFDRGLQETQYF.

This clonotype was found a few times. CDR3 residues: CSARDHGAGFFF. CDR3 nucleotide sequence: TGCAGTGCTAGAGATCATGGGGCTGGGTTCTTCTTT. The V gene is TRBV20-1, the J gene TRBJ1-1; D perhaps matches TRBD1 (5 bases). Trimming pared 0 bases from V and 14 bases from J, leaving 16 bases between. The germline CDR1 and CDR2 sequences are DFQATT and SNEGSKA (reference sequence). CDR3 length: 12 amino acids.

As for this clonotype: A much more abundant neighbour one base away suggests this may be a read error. The CDR3, as DNA: TGTGCCAGCAGTTTACGTTATGGCAGTGACAGGTCTCATGAGCAGTTCTTC. Encoded protein: CASSLRYGSDRSHEQFF. The chain recombines TRBV12-3 or TRBV12-4 with TRBJ2-1; maybe TRBD1 (6 bases). The CDR3 covers 17 residues. V was clipped by 2 bases and J by 8 bases, with 22 bases between them.